The 14 T cell receptor beta chains presented below share a single source sample, sequenced in a study of cytomegalovirus exposure and HLA in healthy donors. This PCR relied on a set of 60 Vbeta primers and 13 Jbeta primers. Libraries were prepared by immunoSEQ multiplex PCR; TCRdb keeps only in-frame clonotypes and omits some of them. The repertoire consists of about 150,000 clones, with over 70% occurring once and the leading ten covering about 5.6%. Sequencing was done on a sample of PBMCs. All receptors derive from a man younger than 40 in good health and CMV-seropositive.

The chain recombines TRBV6-5 with TRBJ2-3; D gene uncertain. V gave up 6 bases and J gave up 0 bases, with 10 bases separating them. This CDR3 comprises 14 residues. Germline-derived CDR1 and CDR2 are MNHEY and SVGAGI. The CDR3 loop reads CASRLSSSTDTQYF. CDR3 DNA: TGTGCCAGCAGGCTATCTTCTAGCACAGATACGCAGTATTTT.

This chain uses TRBV27 with TRBJ2-1, with 11 bases that match TRBD2. CDR1 and CDR2 (germline): MNHEY, SMNVEV (reference sequence). The CDR3 is 15 amino acids. V trimming: 5 bases; J trimming: 4 bases; junction bases outside the gene matches: 4. CDR3 DNA: TGTGCCAGCAGTCCCGGGACTAGCGGTTACAATGAGCAGTTCTTC. It codes for CASSPGTSGYNEQFF.

The V gene is TRBV6-1, the J gene TRBJ1-3, with D possibly being TRBD1 (5 bases). Looked up from germline, CDR1 is MNHNS and CDR2 is SASEGT. CDR3 length equals 16 residues. V gave up 3 bases and J gave up 0 bases, with 12 bases separating them. CDR3 DNA sequence: TGTGCCAGCAGTGATCGGGGGTTTTTCTCTGGAAACACCATATATTTT. Its protein is CASSDRGFFSGNTIYF.

The CDR3 region is CASSPALGEETQYF. The DNA for the CDR3 is TGTGCCAGCTCACCAGCTCTCGGGGAAGAGACCCAGTACTTC. The chain joins TRBV18 to TRBJ2-5; TRBD2 might be the D (5 bases). Germline values: CDR1 KGHSH, CDR2 LQKENI. This CDR3 has 14 amino acids. The V and J ends lost 2 bases and 3 bases respectively, with 10 bases between them.

The V and J genes are TRBV6-6 and TRBJ1-3; D is unresolved. Germline CDR1 is MNHNY and CDR2 is SVGAGI (reference sequence). V was shortened by 2 bases and J by 4 bases, with 6 bases between the two germline ends. The CDR3 is 13 amino acids. The CDR3 sequence: CASSYGGGNTIYF. Written as DNA, the CDR3 is TGTGCCAGCAGTTACGGCGGGGGAAACACCATATATTTT.

This chain joins TRBV29-1 and TRBJ1-2; D gene unclear. From germline, CDR1 is SQVTM and CDR2 ANQGSEA. The CDR3 runs to 12 residues. Trimming cost V 2 bases and J 5 bases, with 9 bases left between them. The CDR3 here is CSVETALYGYTF. In DNA form, the CDR3 reads TGCAGCGTTGAAACAGCTCTATATGGCTACACCTTC.

The chain couples TRBV27 to TRBJ2-3; TRBD1 agrees at 9 bases. The CDR3 sequence is 15 residues long. Trimming at V came to 5 bases and at J to 5 bases, leaving 8 bases not matched to a gene. Germline V gene data show CDR1 as MNHEY and CDR2 as SMNVEV (reference sequence). The DNA of the CDR3 is TGTGCCAGCAGTCCCCGGGACAGGGAGCTAGATACGCAGTATTTT. It encodes CASSPRDRELDTQYF.

The V gene is TRBV7-6, the J gene TRBJ2-7, with a weak D call TRBD2 (5 bases). V gave up 0 bases and J gave up 5 bases, with 8 bases separating them. CDR3 length equals 13 residues. Per germline, CDR1 SGHVS and CDR2 FNYEAQ. CDR3 coding DNA: TGTGCCAGCAGCTTAGCGATCGGGGACGAGCAGTACTTC. Translation gives CASSLAIGDEQYF.

The chain employs TRBV27 and TRBJ2-1; the match to TRBD2 covers 9 bases. Trimming at V came to 2 bases and at J to 7 bases, leaving 9 bases not matched to a gene. From germline, CDR1 is MNHEY and CDR2 SMNVEV (reference sequence). This CDR3 spans 16 amino acids. In nucleotides, the CDR3 is TGTGCCAGCAGTTTAGGCGCGGGAGGGCCACGGAATGAGCAGTTCTTC. Translated, it gives CASSLGAGGPRNEQFF.

This chain joins TRBV5-1 and TRBJ2-2; no reliable D call. This CDR3 is built from 12 residues. The V end lost 2 bases, the J end lost 4 bases, and 3 bases lay between the germline ends. Germline V gene sequence: CDR1 SGHRS, CDR2 YFSETQ. The CDR3 protein is CASSFGTGELFF. CDR3 DNA: TGCGCCAGCAGCTTCGGCACCGGGGAGCTGTTTTTT.

The chain employs TRBV2 and TRBJ1-1, with D hard to call. The germline V and J ends were trimmed by 7 bases and 3 bases, with 15 bases remaining between them. The V gene's germline CDR1 is SNHLY and CDR2 FYNNEI. CDR3 length equals 14 residues. CDR3 in amino acids: CASNRGSRDTEAFF. The CDR3 DNA sequence: TGTGCCAGCAACCGGGGTTCGAGGGACACTGAAGCTTTCTTT.

This clone showed up just a few times. The chain couples TRBV5-5 to TRBJ2-6, with a weak D call TRBD1 (5 bases). V lost 0 bases to trimming and J lost 2 bases, with 9 bases between them. The CDR3 has 16 amino acids. The germline V gene has CDR1 SGHKS and CDR2 YYEKEE (reference sequence). Here the CDR3 DNA reads TGTGCCAGCAGCTTGGCCTCAGGGACTGGGGCCAACGTCCTGACTTTC. The encoded protein is CASSLASGTGANVLTF.

The chain uses TRBV5-1 and TRBJ1-1; perhaps TRBD1 as D (5 bases). The CDR3 length is 13 residues. The germline V gene has CDR1 SGHRS and CDR2 YFSETQ. With 4 bases removed from V and 6 bases from J, the gap between germline ends came to 13 bases. The chain's CDR3 is CASSQGHKAEAFF. For the CDR3, the DNA is TGCGCCAGCAGCCAAGGACACAAAGCTGAAGCTTTCTTT. Supplemented by reference TRBV5-1 and TRBJ1-1, the full variable domain reads KAGVTQTPRYLIKTRGQQVTLSCSPISGHRSVSWYQQTPGQGLQFLFEYFSETQRNKGNFPGRFSGRQFSNSRSEMNVSTLELGDSALYLCASSQGHKAEAFFGQGTRLTVV.

V gene TRBV14 combines with J gene TRBJ1-6; maybe TRBD1 (6 bases). Germline assignment: CDR1 SGHDN and CDR2 FVKESK. Trimming shortened V by 1 base and J by 7 bases, and 8 bases separated the two germline ends. This CDR3 is built from 14 residues. As DNA, the CDR3 is TGTGCCAGCAGCCAAGTAAGGGGGAATTCACCCCTCCACTTT. Protein sequence: CASSQVRGNSPLHF.